Here is one T cell receptor beta chain with its context. What it binds is not known. These data are taken from a study of shared clonotypes between healthy human individuals. Study-wide findings and caveats: When naive CD4 clonotypes were compared across a few donors, about 4.8% were shared.

Clones were sequenced by immunoSEQ multiplex PCR, and TCRdb holds only the in-frame ones, with some missing. The sample shows about 1,900,000 clones, about 95% of them seen only once. CDR3 length: 14 residues. Germline-derived CDR1 and CDR2 are MNHNS and SASEGT. The V end lost 7 bases, the J end lost 0 bases, and 13 bases lay between the germline ends. As defined, naive CD8 cells were CD45RO-negative and positively selected for CCR7, with terminally differentiated effector memory CD45RA+ cells excluded. Sequencing was done on a sample of naive CD8+ T cells sorted from blood. The gene calls are TRBV6-1 and TRBJ2-7; D is unresolved. The source of this sequence is a man between 18 and 29 years old in good health. In DNA form, the CDR3 reads TGTGCCAGCACGCAGACTGGGTCCTCCTACGAGCAGTACTTC. Translation gives CASTQTGSSYEQYF.